The 20 T cell receptor beta chains in this list originate from one sample, sequenced in a study of T cells in Graves' hyperthyroidism and ophthalmopathy. The source material, RNA transcripts, was used to amplify TCR beta CDR3 regions. An initial round of RT-PCR targeting the TCR CDR3 relied on the HTBI primer set. TCRdb re-derived calls from the multiplex PCR reads in MiXCR, one entry per CDR3 protein. The sample lists a few hundred thousand distinct CDR3 sequences; around 16% were seen once. The sequenced sample was blood. Source of these receptors: a woman in her twenties or thirties with Graves' hyperthyroidism.

This clonotype came up a few times. The chain carries TRBV6-2 or TRBV6-3 and TRBJ2-1; a possible D gene is TRBD2 (6 bases). V lost 0 bases to trimming and J lost 4 bases, with 16 bases between them. The CDR3 spans 17 residues. Germline values: CDR1 MNHEY, CDR2 SVGEGT. CDR3 protein: CASSYSRTNPIYNEQFF. Here the CDR3 DNA reads TGTGCCAGCAGTTACTCGCGGACTAACCCCATTTACAATGAGCAGTTCTTC.

As DNA, the CDR3 is TGTGCCAGTAGTATAGTGGACAACTATGGCTACACCTTC. Translated: CASSIVDNYGYTF. The V gene is TRBV19, the J gene TRBJ1-2, with D unresolved. The CDR3 has 13 amino acids. Per germline, CDR1 LNHDA and CDR2 SQIVND (reference sequence). V lost 1 base and J 2 bases, leaving 5 bases between the germline ends.

In this sample, this clonotype turned up once. The CDR3 bases are TGTGCCAGTAGCCTATCACTAGCGGGAGTTTTTAATGAGCAGTTCTTC. This gives the protein CASSLSLAGVFNEQFF. This sequence joins TRBV19 and TRBJ2-1; 11 bases map to TRBD2. Looked up from germline, CDR1 is LNHDA and CDR2 is SQIVND (reference sequence). V dropped 6 bases and J dropped 7; count of bases not matched to a gene: 11. This CDR3 has 16 residues.

Only a few counts were recorded for this clonotype. V is TRBV10-3 and J is TRBJ1-1; D unclear. The V end was cut by 4 bases, the J end by 1 base, with 10 bases between. The CDR3 is made up of 14 amino acids. Germline V gene data show CDR1 as ENHRY and CDR2 as SYGVKD. CDR3: CAISGVRSNTEAFF. CDR3 nucleotides: TGTGCCATCAGTGGCGTCAGGTCGAACACTGAAGCTTTCTTT.

This clonotype was seen repeatedly, ten times or more. The V and J genes are TRBV7-2 and TRBJ1-2, with TRBD1 matching 11 bases. The length of the CDR3 is 14 residues. Germline CDR1 reads SGHTA; CDR2 reads FQGNSA. The trim removed 5 bases at V and 8 bases at J, leaving 7 bases unmatched. This CDR3 reads CASSLDRGQEGYTF. CDR3 nucleotide sequence: TGTGCCAGCAGCCTGGACAGGGGGCAGGAGGGCTACACCTTC.

This chain joins TRBV6-2 or TRBV6-3 and TRBJ2-7, with TRBD2 identical over 7 bases. Trimming cost V 5 bases and J 5 bases; bases outside gene matches: 9. The CDR3 contains 14 residues. Per the germline V gene, CDR1 is MNHEY and CDR2 is SVGEGT. The CDR3 protein is CASSRGGYFHEQYF. The CDR3, as DNA: TGTGCCAGCAGTCGCGGGGGATATTTCCACGAGCAGTACTTC.

This clonotype was observed at least ten times. The J gene is TRBJ1-1, the V gene TRBV20-1; D unresolved. V lost 0 bases, J lost 8 bases, and 7 bases lay in between. From germline, CDR1 is DFQATT and CDR2 SNEGSKA (reference sequence). The CDR3 length is 11 residues. CDR3 loop: CSARDSSEAFF. Written as DNA, the CDR3 is TGCAGTGCTAGAGATTCGTCGGAAGCTTTCTTT.

The chain combines TRBV7-2 with TRBJ2-2; unclear D gene. Trimming removed 8 bases at V and 2 bases at J, with 3 bases between. Germline CDR1 is SGHTA and CDR2 is FQGNSA. The CDR3 contains 11 residues. CDR3 in DNA: TGTGCCAGCGCTAACACCGGGGAGCTGTTTTTT. Protein sequence: CASANTGELFF.

This clonotype was recorded at least ten times. The rearrangement uses TRBV18 and TRBJ2-2; D is tentatively TRBD1 or TRBD2 (5 bases each). V lost 1 base and J lost 4, with 7 bases in between. CDR3 size: 14 residues. CDR1 and CDR2 (germline): KGHSH, LQKENI. The CDR3 sequence is CASSPRDPTGELFF. DNA for the CDR3: TGTGCCAGCTCACCACGGGACCCCACCGGGGAGCTGTTTTTT.

The V and J genes are TRBV3-1 and TRBJ2-6; no clear D. The CDR3 length is 15 residues. V lost 7 bases and J 0 bases, leaving 10 bases between the germline ends. The germline V gene has CDR1 LGHDT and CDR2 YNNKEL (reference sequence). CDR3 sequence: CASKLGDSGANVLTF. The CDR3 DNA follows: TGTGCCAGCAAATTAGGTGACTCTGGGGCCAACGTCCTGACTTTC.

The chain uses TRBV19 and TRBJ2-1, with D perhaps matching TRBD1 or TRBD2 (6 bases each). V was clipped by 8 bases and J by 4 bases, with 18 bases between them. The CDR3 consists of 15 residues. CDR1 and CDR2 (germline): LNHDA, SQIVND (reference sequence). Written as DNA, the CDR3 is TGTGCCAGTTTTTCCGGGGGCGGAGGATACAATGAGCAGTTCTTC. Translation gives CASFSGGGGYNEQFF.

This clonotype was seen many times. The chain is built from TRBV18 and TRBJ2-7; 8 bases are a match to TRBD1. CDR1 is KGHSH, CDR2 LQKENI, per germline. V gave up 3 bases and J gave up 0 bases; unmatched junction bases: 4. The length of the CDR3 is 15 residues. The CDR3 here is CASSPQGAHSYEQYF. CDR3 coding DNA: TGTGCCAGCTCACCCCAGGGGGCACACTCCTACGAGCAGTACTTC.

Comment on this clonotype: This sequence may be a read error, since a much larger clone differs from it by one base. The chain employs TRBV12-3 or TRBV12-4 and TRBJ2-5, with a weak D call TRBD2 (6 bases). The CDR3 runs to 14 residues. V lost 6 bases and J 6 bases, leaving 17 bases between the germline ends. CDR3 protein: CASSLGTLGKTQYF. CDR3 nucleotides: TGTGCCAGCAGCCTAGGGACTTTGGGGAAGACCCAGTACTTC.

The chain has TRBV12-3 or TRBV12-4 and TRBJ1-6; the match to TRBD1 covers 7 bases. The CDR3 is made up of 15 amino acids. V lost 6 bases and J lost 6; bases outside the gene matches: 8. CDR3 amino acids: CASRVTGSGNSPLHF. CDR3 nucleotide sequence: TGTGCCAGCAGGGTGACAGGGTCGGGTAATTCACCCCTCCACTTT.

This clonotype appeared a few times. J is TRBJ1-5 and V is TRBV30, with TRBD1 as a possible D gene (5 bases). The CDR3 length is 14 residues. Trimming shortened V by 0 bases and J by 2 bases, and 8 bases separated the two germline ends. CDR1 and CDR2 (germline): GTSNPN, SVGIG (reference sequence). As DNA, the CDR3 is TGTGCCTGGAGTGTACAACAGGGCAATCAGCCCCAGCATTTT. It codes for CAWSVQQGNQPQHF.

This clonotype was observed a few times. The chain joins TRBV15 to TRBJ1-2, with D perhaps TRBD1 (5 bases). Per the germline V gene, CDR1 is LNHNV and CDR2 is YYDKDF (reference sequence). The CDR3 runs 13 residues. The V gene lost 1 base and the J gene lost 8 bases, with 11 bases spanning the gap. The DNA of the CDR3 is TGTGCCACCAGCAGAGTCGACAGCCACGGCTACACCTTC. Protein product: CATSRVDSHGYTF. Full variable domain (remainder filled in from reference TRBV15 and TRBJ1-2): DAMVIQNPRYQVTQFGKPVTLSCSQTLNHNVMYWYQQKSSQAPKLLFHYYDKDFNNEADTPDNFQSRRPNTSFCFLDIRSPGLGDTAMYLCATSRVDSHGYTFGSGTRLTVV.

There are a few counts of this clonotype. The rearrangement uses TRBV20-1 and TRBJ2-2; D is undetermined. The CDR3 sequence is 15 residues long. V lost 0 bases to trimming and J lost 0 bases, with 8 bases between them. Looked up from germline, CDR1 is DFQATT and CDR2 is SNEGSKA (reference sequence). The CDR3 reads CSARDPRPNTGELFF. The DNA for the CDR3 is TGCAGTGCTAGAGACCCTAGGCCGAACACCGGGGAGCTGTTTTTT.

The sample holds many counts of this clonotype. The chain has TRBV20-1 and TRBJ2-1, with a possible D match to TRBD2 (8 bases). V lost 6 bases and J 2 bases, leaving 20 bases between the germline ends. The CDR3 loop spans 16 amino acids. Per the germline V gene, CDR1 is DFQATT and CDR2 is SNEGSKA (reference sequence). CDR3 in amino acids: CSAPKGAGGAYNEQFF. CDR3 DNA: TGCAGTGCGCCGAAGGGGGCGGGAGGAGCCTACAATGAGCAGTTCTTC.

V is TRBV20-1 and J is TRBJ2-1; 7 bases fit TRBD2. Germline V gene lookup returns CDR1 DFQATT and CDR2 SNEGSKA (reference sequence). The junction had 8 bases not matched to a gene; V was cut back by 0 bases and J by 3 bases. The CDR3 has 16 residues. The CDR3: CSARDLEGGFYNEQFF. CDR3 nucleotides: TGCAGTGCTAGAGATTTGGAGGGAGGGTTCTACAATGAGCAGTTCTTC.

Comments on this clonotype: This may be a read error: a much more frequent sequence differs by one nucleotide. The chain employs TRBV7-3 and TRBJ1-5, with unresolved D. Germline assignment: CDR1 SGHTA and CDR2 FQGTGA. The CDR3 consists of 15 residues. The CDR3 spells CASSLNANSNRPQHF. CDR3 nucleotide sequence: TGTGCCAGCAGCTTAAATGCTAATAGCAATCGGCCCCAGCATTTT.